This note documents a single T cell receptor beta chain sequence. What this receptor recognizes is not known. Base qualities are not at hand, and no much larger clone is one base apart. Taken from cysteine to phenylalanine, the CDR3 has 14 residues. Only the CDR3 portion is preserved as DNA: 42 bases, with reading frame beginning at the first base. V is cut by 4 bases and J by 0 bases, and the space between the germline ends is 12 bases. CDR1 and CDR2, per the germline V gene, are SQVTM and ANQGSEA. This sample is drawn from a study of breast tumors, draining lymph nodes, adjacent tissues (dated by TCRdb to 2015 to 2016). Context from the whole study: TCR beta repertoires were compared across tumor, adjacent nontumor tissue and axillary lymph nodes obtained from breast cancer patients. The study aimed to assess the relationships and possible T-cell exchange between tumor, surrounding tissue and draining lymph node repertoires in human breast cancer. What the authors observed across the whole study: The study presented the conclusion that tumor T cells originate in lymph nodes as consistent with a hypothesis, not as something directly demonstrated. Tumor and nontumor tissue repertoires were found to be significantly more similar in luminal-like than in basal-like breast cancer. The data were considered consistent with the idea that most tumor T cells come from the lymph node and then expand in tumor tissue. Tumor T-cell repertoires showed less diversity than lymph node repertoires and more diversity than nontumor tissue repertoires, and tumor T-cell repertoires showed preferential V and J gene usage.

Lymph node samples were obtained from the axillary draining lymph nodes of breast cancer patients. TCRdb records Illumina HiSeq 2000 as the sequencer. TCR beta chain libraries were generated by multiplex PCR amplification. High-throughput sequencing was used to analyze the amplified TCR beta chain products. TCRdb handled the public reads itself, with Q25 trimming in fastp and clone calling in MiXCR, and kept productive beta chains. Under each unique CDR3 protein, matching rows form one entry showing the most common genes and DNA. This sample is represented by 250,000 or so distinct CDR3 sequences; more than 30% of them were singletons. Together, the top ten hold about 1% of the sample.

Sequencing was done on a sample of axillary lymph node tissue. The V and J genes are TRBV29-1 and TRBJ1-1, with an unclear D gene assignment. The sequence was collected from a female donor with breast cancer. Some clones in this sample may be carry-over from other donors' samples. This receptor has the CDR3 CSVALPRVNTEAFF. The nucleotides are TGCAGCGTTGCACTGCCCCGGGTGAACACTGAAGCTTTCTTT.